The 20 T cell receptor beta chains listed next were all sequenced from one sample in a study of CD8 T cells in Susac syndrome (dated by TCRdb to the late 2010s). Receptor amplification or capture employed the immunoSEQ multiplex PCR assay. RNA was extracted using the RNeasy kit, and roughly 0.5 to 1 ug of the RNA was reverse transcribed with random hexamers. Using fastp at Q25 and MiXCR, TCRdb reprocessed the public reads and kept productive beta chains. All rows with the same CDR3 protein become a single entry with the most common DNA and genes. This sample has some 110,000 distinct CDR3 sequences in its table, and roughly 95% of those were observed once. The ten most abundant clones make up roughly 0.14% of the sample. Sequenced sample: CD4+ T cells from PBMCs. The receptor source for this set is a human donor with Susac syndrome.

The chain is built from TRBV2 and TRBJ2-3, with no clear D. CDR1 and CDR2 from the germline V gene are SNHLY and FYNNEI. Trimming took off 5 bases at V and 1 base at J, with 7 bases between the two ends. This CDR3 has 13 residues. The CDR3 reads CASSSTRTDTQYF. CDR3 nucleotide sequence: TGTGCCAGCAGTTCCACTCGCACAGATACGCAGTATTTT.

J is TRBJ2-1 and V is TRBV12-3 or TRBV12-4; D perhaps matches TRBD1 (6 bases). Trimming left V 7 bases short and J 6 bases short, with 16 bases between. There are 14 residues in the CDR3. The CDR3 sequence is CASTTDRLGNEQFF. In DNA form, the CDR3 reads TGTGCCAGCACCACCGACAGGTTGGGCAATGAGCAGTTCTTC.

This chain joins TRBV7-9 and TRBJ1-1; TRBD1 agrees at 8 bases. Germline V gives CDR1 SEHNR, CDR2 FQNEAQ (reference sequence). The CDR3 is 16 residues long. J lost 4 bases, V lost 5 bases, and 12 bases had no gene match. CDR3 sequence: CASSLDPGQGSTEAFF. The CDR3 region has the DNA TGTGCCAGCAGCCTGGATCCAGGACAGGGTTCCACTGAAGCTTTCTTT.

The CDR3 DNA reads TGTGCCAGCAGCCCTAGGGATAACTACGAGCAGTACTTC. This translates into CASSPRDNYEQYF. The rearrangement links TRBV7-2 to TRBJ2-7; D is undetermined. This CDR3 is 13 amino acids long. V lost 5 bases, J lost 3 bases, and 11 bases lay in between. From germline, CDR1 is SGHTA and CDR2 FQGNSA.

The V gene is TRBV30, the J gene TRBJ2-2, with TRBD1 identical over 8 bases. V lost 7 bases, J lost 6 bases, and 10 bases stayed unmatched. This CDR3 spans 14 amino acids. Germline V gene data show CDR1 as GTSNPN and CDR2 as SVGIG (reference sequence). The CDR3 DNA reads TGTGCCTATGGACAGGGACAAACCGCCGGGGAGCTGTTTTTT. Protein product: CAYGQGQTAGELFF. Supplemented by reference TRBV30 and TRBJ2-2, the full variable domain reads SQTIHQWPATLVQPVGSPLSLECTVEGTSNPNLYWYRQAAGRGLQLLFYSVGIGQISSEVPQNLSASRPQDRQFILSSKKLLLSDSGFYLCAYGQGQTAGELFFGEGSRLTVL.

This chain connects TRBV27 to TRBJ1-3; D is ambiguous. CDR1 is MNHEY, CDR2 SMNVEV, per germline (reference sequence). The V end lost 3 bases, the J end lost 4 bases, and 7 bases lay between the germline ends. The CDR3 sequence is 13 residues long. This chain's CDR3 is CASSLQIGNTIYF. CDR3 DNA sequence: TGTGCCAGCAGTTTGCAGATCGGAAACACCATATATTTT.

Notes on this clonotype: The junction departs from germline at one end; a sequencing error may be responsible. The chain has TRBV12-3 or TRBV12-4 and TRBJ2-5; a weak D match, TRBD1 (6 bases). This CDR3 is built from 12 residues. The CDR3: CASSSPGQSTHF. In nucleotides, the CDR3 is TGTGCCAGCAGTTCGCCCGGACAGAGCACGCACTTC.

CDR3 residues: CASSFGGQGRGGELFF. CDR3 DNA sequence: TGTGCCAGCAGCTTTGGAGGACAGGGAAGAGGCGGGGAGCTGTTTTTT. The V gene is TRBV5-4, the J gene TRBJ2-2; 8 nucleotides align to TRBD1. Unmatched junction bases numbered 10, after V lost 2 bases and J lost 7 bases. CDR3 length: 16 residues. Germline values: CDR1 SGHNT, CDR2 YYREEE (reference sequence).

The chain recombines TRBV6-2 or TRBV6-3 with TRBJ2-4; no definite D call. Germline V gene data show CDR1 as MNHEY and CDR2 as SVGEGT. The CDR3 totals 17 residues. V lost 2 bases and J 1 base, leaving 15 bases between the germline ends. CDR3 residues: CASSYTRYGQAKNIQYF. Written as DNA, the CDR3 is TGTGCCAGCAGTTACACCCGTTATGGGCAGGCCAAAAACATTCAGTACTTC.

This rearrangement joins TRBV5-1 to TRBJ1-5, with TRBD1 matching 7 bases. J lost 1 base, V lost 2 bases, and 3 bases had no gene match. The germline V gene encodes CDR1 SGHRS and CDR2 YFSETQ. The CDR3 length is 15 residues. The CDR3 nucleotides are TGCGCCAGCAGCTTACAGGGGAGCAGCAATCAGCCCCAGCATTTT. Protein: CASSLQGSSNQPQHF.

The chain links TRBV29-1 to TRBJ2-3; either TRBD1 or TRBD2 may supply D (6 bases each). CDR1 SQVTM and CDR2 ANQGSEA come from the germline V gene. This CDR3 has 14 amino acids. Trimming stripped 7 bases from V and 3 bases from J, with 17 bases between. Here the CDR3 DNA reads TGCAGCGGGGGGGCAGGGCGGGATACAGATACGCAGTATTTT. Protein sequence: CSGGAGRDTDTQYF.

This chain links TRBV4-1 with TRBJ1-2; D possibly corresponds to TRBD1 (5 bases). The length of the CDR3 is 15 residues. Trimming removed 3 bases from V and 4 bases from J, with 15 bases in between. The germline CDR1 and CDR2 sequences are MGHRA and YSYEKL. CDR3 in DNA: TGCGCCAGCAGCCAGGGAGGGACGGGATTCTATGGCTACACCTTC. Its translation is CASSQGGTGFYGYTF.

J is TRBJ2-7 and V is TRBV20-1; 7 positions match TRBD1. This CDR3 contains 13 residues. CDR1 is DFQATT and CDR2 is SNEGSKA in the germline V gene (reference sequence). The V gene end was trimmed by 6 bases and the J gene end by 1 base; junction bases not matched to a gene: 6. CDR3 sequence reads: CSATDRDSYEQYF. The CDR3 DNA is TGCAGTGCGACCGACAGGGATTCCTACGAGCAGTACTTC.

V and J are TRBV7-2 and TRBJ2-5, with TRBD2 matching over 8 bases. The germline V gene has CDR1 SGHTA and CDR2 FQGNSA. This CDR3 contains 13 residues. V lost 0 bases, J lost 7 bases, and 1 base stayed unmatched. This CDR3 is CASSLAREATQYF. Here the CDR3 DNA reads TGTGCCAGCAGCTTAGCGCGGGAGGCGACCCAGTACTTC.

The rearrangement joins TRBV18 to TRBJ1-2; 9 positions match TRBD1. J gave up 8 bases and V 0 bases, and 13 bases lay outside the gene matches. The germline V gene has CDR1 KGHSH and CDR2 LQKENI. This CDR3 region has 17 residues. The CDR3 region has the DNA TGTGCCAGCTCACCACCTCGAGACCCGGGACAGGGCTACGGCTACACCTTC. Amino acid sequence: CASSPPRDPGQGYGYTF.

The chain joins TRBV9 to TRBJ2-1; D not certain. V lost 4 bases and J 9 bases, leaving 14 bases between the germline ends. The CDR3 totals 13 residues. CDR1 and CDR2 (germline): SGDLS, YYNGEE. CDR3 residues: CASSYPPGFEQFF. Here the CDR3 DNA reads TGTGCCAGCAGCTATCCGCCTGGCTTTGAGCAGTTCTTC.

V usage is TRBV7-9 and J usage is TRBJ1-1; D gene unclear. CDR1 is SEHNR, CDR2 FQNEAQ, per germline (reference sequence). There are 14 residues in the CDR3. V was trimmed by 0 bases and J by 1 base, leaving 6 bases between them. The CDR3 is CASSLAAANTEAFF. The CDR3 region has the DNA TGTGCCAGCAGCTTAGCGGCGGCGAACACTGAAGCTTTCTTT.

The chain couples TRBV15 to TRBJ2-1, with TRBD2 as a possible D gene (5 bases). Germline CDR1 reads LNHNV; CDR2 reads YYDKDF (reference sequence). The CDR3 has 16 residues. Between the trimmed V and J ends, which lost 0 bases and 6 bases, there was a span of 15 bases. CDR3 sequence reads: CATSREGVATTNEQFF. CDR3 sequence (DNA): TGTGCCACCAGCAGAGAGGGAGTAGCTACCACCAATGAGCAGTTCTTC.

This chain's CDR3 is CASSHGTGHQETQYF. The CDR3 nucleotides are TGTGCCAGCAGCCACGGGACAGGGCATCAAGAGACCCAGTACTTC. The chain uses TRBV3-1 and TRBJ2-5; 9 positions agree with TRBD1. CDR3 length: 15 residues. With V trimmed by 3 bases and J by 2 bases, 4 bases remained unmatched. Germline V gives CDR1 LGHDT, CDR2 YNNKEL (reference sequence).

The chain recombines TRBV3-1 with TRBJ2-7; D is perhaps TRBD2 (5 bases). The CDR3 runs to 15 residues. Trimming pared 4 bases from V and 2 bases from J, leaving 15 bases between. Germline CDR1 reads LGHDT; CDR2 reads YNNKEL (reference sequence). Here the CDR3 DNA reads TGTGCCAGCAGCCCCCCCGGGGTCCCAACCTACGAGCAGTACTTC. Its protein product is CASSPPGVPTYEQYF.